This entry concerns a single T cell receptor (beta chain). Its antigen remains unknown. This sample stems from a study of cytomegalovirus exposure and HLA in healthy donors. Study in general: In a previous analysis, 110 million or so unique TCR beta sequences were found from roughly 180 million T cells. An early data release held 70 million to 90 million unique TCRs from HLA-typed donors.

V dropped 2 bases and J dropped 4 bases, with 14 bases sitting between them. CDR1 SEHNR and CDR2 FQNEAQ come from the germline V gene (reference sequence). The CDR3 spans 16 residues. Broader study findings: The study dropped some indistinguishable V segments, TRBV6-2 and TRBV6-3 among them. Presence/absence analyses took donor sequencing depth as roughly uniform.

In the PCR, 60 Vbeta and 13 Jbeta primers were used. The data were produced by immunoSEQ multiplex PCR, yet TCRdb's version contains in-frame clones alone and is incomplete. This table holds 150,000 to 200,000 clones, 60% to 80% found once. Sequencing was performed on PBMCs. The receptor's source is a man aged 50-60 years in good health and CMV-seropositive. The gene calls are TRBV7-9 and TRBJ2-2; D might be TRBD2 (5 bases). The CDR3: CASSLNRGSVTGELFF. In nucleotides, the CDR3 is TGTGCCAGCAGCTTAAATAGAGGGAGTGTCACCGGGGAGCTGTTTTTT. Full variable domain (outside the CDR3, taken from reference TRBV7-9 and TRBJ2-2): DTGVSQNPRHKITKRGQNVTFRCDPISEHNRLYWYRQTLGQGPEFLTYFQNEAQLEKSRLLSDRFSAERPKGSFSTLEIQRTEQGDSAMYLCASSLNRGSVTGELFFGEGSRLTVL.